These 26 T cell receptor beta chains originate from one sample sequenced in a study of blood T cell repertoires in COVID-19 (dated by TCRdb to between 2020 and 2021). Library construction relied on the immunoSEQ multiplex PCR assay. TCRdb retrieved this table from immuneACCESS and kept in-frame rearrangements only. Not all clones are present; in checked studies, unresolved V genes account for under half, and no reason is known for the remainder. This sample has a few hundred thousand clones in its table, and 91% of those were observed once. More than 1% of the sample comes from the top ten. The sequenced sample was PBMCs or T cells enriched from blood (not recorded which). The receptors were gathered from a human donor in a cohort exposed to, infected with or recovered from COVID-19 (not recorded which). The donor label of this sample is uncertain.

The chain uses TRBV4-3 and TRBJ2-7; 7 bases are shared with TRBD1. The trim removed 2 bases at V and 1 base at J, leaving 11 bases unmatched. Germline V CDR1 and CDR2: LGHNA, YSLEER. This CDR3 region has 17 residues. The CDR3 DNA reads TGCGCCAGCAGCCAAACGGCCAGACAGGGAAGTTCCTACGAGCAGTACTTC. Protein: CASSQTARQGSSYEQYF.

V gene TRBV13 combines with J gene TRBJ2-3, with 13 nucleotides matching TRBD2. The CDR3 spans 18 residues. Germline CDR1 PRHDT, CDR2 FYEKMQ (reference sequence). The J segment lost 0 bases and the V segment lost 2 bases, leaving 5 bases of the junction unmatched. The CDR3 region has the DNA TGTGCCAGCAGCTTATCAACTAGCGGGGGGGCTAGCACAGATACGCAGTATTTT. It encodes CASSLSTSGGASTDTQYF.

This rearrangement joins TRBV24-1 to TRBJ2-5; 8 bases are a match to TRBD1. With 4 bases clipped from V and 5 bases from J, the junction kept 17 bases outside the gene matches. The CDR3 contains 18 residues. The V gene's germline CDR1 is KGHDR and CDR2 SFDVKD. CDR3 sequence: CATSDPWTGTGVGETQYF. In nucleotides, the CDR3 is TGTGCCACCAGTGACCCCTGGACAGGGACGGGAGTAGGGGAGACCCAGTACTTC.

The J gene is TRBJ1-1, the V gene TRBV13; 8 bases line up with TRBD1. V was pared by 4 bases and J by 3 bases, with 4 bases of the junction left unmatched. Germline CDR1 and CDR2: PRHDT and FYEKMQ (reference sequence). CDR3 size: 14 residues. The CDR3 loop is CASSWTGTYTEAFF. The CDR3 DNA follows: TGTGCCAGCAGCTGGACAGGGACTTACACTGAAGCTTTCTTT.

The V gene is TRBV7-8, the J gene TRBJ1-5; tentatively, D is TRBD1 (5 bases). Trimming cost V 1 base and J 3 bases, with 13 bases left between them. The CDR3 is made up of 16 amino acids. CDR1 is SGHVS and CDR2 is FQNEAQ in the germline V gene. This CDR3 is CASSLGQRFTNQPQHF. CDR3 bases: TGTGCCAGCAGCTTAGGACAGCGATTTACCAATCAGCCCCAGCATTTT.

The chain links TRBV10-3 to TRBJ1-6; TRBD1 is a possible D gene (6 bases). The V end lost 3 bases, the J end lost 13 bases, and 10 bases lay between the germline ends. This CDR3 spans 12 amino acids. The V gene's germline CDR1 is ENHRY and CDR2 SYGVKD. CDR3 in amino acids: CAISERGGPLHF. CDR3 bases: TGTGCCATCAGTGAAAGAGGGGGTCCCCTCCACTTT.

This chain links TRBV4-1 with TRBJ2-1, with a weak D call TRBD2 (6 bases). Germline V gene sequence: CDR1 MGHRA, CDR2 YSYEKL. The CDR3 length is 18 residues. Deletions cut 4 bases from V and 2 bases from J, with 21 bases between. The CDR3 region is CASSRTRGLDYTYNEQFF. CDR3 DNA sequence: TGCGCCAGCAGCCGAACCCGTGGGCTGGACTACACCTACAATGAGCAGTTCTTC.

This sequence joins TRBV5-4 and TRBJ1-2, with a weak D call TRBD1 (6 bases). Trimming removed 4 bases from V and 6 bases from J, with 31 bases in between. In germline, CDR1 is SGHNT, CDR2 YYREEE (reference sequence). This CDR3 region has 19 residues. DNA for the CDR3: TGTGCCAGCAGCCGTGGGGCGGGGGCAGGGGACTTCCTCTATGATGGCTACACCTTC. Protein sequence: CASSRGAGAGDFLYDGYTF. The complete variable domain, with remaining parts taken from reference TRBV5-4 and TRBJ1-2, reads ETGVTQSPTHLIKTRGQQVTLRCSSQSGHNTVSWYQQALGQGPQFIFQYYREEENGRGNFPPRFSGLQFPNYSSELNVNALELDDSALYLCASSRGAGAGDFLYDGYTFGSGTRLTVV.

The gene calls are TRBV19 and TRBJ1-1; TRBD1 aligns across 8 bases. The germline gives CDR1 LNHDA, CDR2 SQIVND (reference sequence). The CDR3 covers 13 residues. V lost 7 bases and J lost 4; bases outside the gene matches: 5. CDR3 sequence reads: CASNPDRGTEAFF. In DNA, the CDR3 is TGTGCCAGTAACCCCGACAGGGGCACTGAAGCTTTCTTT.

In nucleotides, the CDR3 is TGTGCCAGCAGTACCACAGGGGGGGACAATCAGCCCCAGCATTTT. Protein product: CASSTTGGDNQPQHF. V usage is TRBV6-2 or TRBV6-3 and J usage is TRBJ1-5; 8 bases line up with TRBD1. V was pared by 5 bases and J by 3 bases, with 6 bases of the junction left unmatched. Germline CDR1 reads MNHEY; CDR2 reads SVGEGT. This CDR3 has 15 residues.

V gene TRBV5-1 combines with J gene TRBJ2-7; 9 bases line up with TRBD1. Unmatched junction bases numbered 8, after V lost 6 bases and J lost 4 bases. The CDR3 has 14 residues. Germline assignment: CDR1 SGHRS and CDR2 YFSETQ. Written as DNA, the CDR3 is TGCGCCAGCAAAGGGGGACAGGGTTGGTACGAGCAGTACTTC. Protein sequence: CASKGGQGWYEQYF. Drawing the rest from reference TRBV5-1 and TRBJ2-7, the complete variable domain is KAGVTQTPRYLIKTRGQQVTLSCSPISGHRSVSWYQQTPGQGLQFLFEYFSETQRNKGNFPGRFSGRQFSNSRSEMNVSTLELGDSALYLCASKGGQGWYEQYFGPGTRLTVT.

The genes are TRBV19 and TRBJ1-5; D is uncertain. V was clipped by 5 bases and J by 0 bases, with 8 bases between them. Germline V CDR1 and CDR2: LNHDA, SQIVND (reference sequence). CDR3 size: 14 residues. The CDR3 sequence: CASSLAGSNQPQHF. The CDR3 coding sequence is TGTGCCAGTAGTCTTGCGGGTAGCAATCAGCCCCAGCATTTT.

The CDR3 DNA reads as TGCAGCGTTGACGGACAGCCGAACACTGAAGCTTTCTTT. Translation gives CSVDGQPNTEAFF. The chain employs TRBV29-1 and TRBJ1-1, with D perhaps matching TRBD1 (6 bases). The V gene's germline CDR1 is SQVTM and CDR2 ANQGSEA. Trimming shortened V by 3 bases and J by 1 base, and 9 bases separated the two germline ends. The CDR3 totals 13 residues. The whole variable domain, remainder taken from reference TRBV29-1 and TRBJ1-1, is SAVISQKPSRDICQRGTSLTIQCQVDSQVTMMFWYRQQPGQSLTLIATANQGSEATYESGFVIDKFPISRPNLTFSTLTVSNMSPEDSSIYLCSVDGQPNTEAFFGQGTRLTVV.

J is TRBJ1-1 and V is TRBV7-9, with a tentative D call TRBD1 (5 bases). The CDR3 runs to 15 residues. The ends were cut back, 5 bases at V and 0 bases at J, with 13 bases in the middle. Germline CDR1 reads SEHNR; CDR2 reads FQNEAQ (reference sequence). The CDR3 DNA follows: TGTGCCAGCAGCATAGGGTCAGGGTTGAACACTGAAGCTTTCTTT. It yields the protein CASSIGSGLNTEAFF. The full variable domain, in which reference TRBV7-9 and TRBJ1-1 provide the parts outside the CDR3, is DTGVSQNPRHKITKRGQNVTFRCDPISEHNRLYWYRQTLGQGPEFLTYFQNEAQLEKSRLLSDRFSAERPKGSFSTLEIQRTEQGDSAMYLCASSIGSGLNTEAFFGQGTRLTVV.

This clone has only one observation. V is TRBV30 and J is TRBJ1-6; D unresolved. CDR3 length: 15 residues. Germline CDR1 is GTSNPN and CDR2 is SVGIG (reference sequence). Trimming removed 2 bases at V and 6 bases at J, with 14 bases between. DNA of the CDR3: TGTGCCTGGAGTCCCCCCGACCGGGGTAATTCACCCCTCCACTTT. Residues: CAWSPPDRGNSPLHF. The variable domain in full, with the rest retrieved from reference TRBV30 and TRBJ1-6, is SQTIHQWPATLVQPVGSPLSLECTVEGTSNPNLYWYRQAAGRGLQLLFYSVGIGQISSEVPQNLSASRPQDRQFILSSKKLLLSDSGFYLCAWSPPDRGNSPLHFGNGTRLTVT.

The V gene is TRBV11-2, the J gene TRBJ2-2; no clear D gene. The CDR3 spans 15 residues. The ends were cut back, 1 base at V and 1 base at J, with 7 bases in the middle. Germline CDR1 reads SGHAT; CDR2 reads FQNNGV. Here the CDR3 reads CASSLVSGNTGELFF. CDR3 DNA sequence: TGTGCCAGCAGCTTAGTATCGGGGAACACCGGGGAGCTGTTTTTT.

CDR3 loop: CAISVAGVTDTQYF. CDR3 sequence (DNA): TGTGCCATCAGTGTAGCGGGGGTCACAGATACGCAGTATTTT. The V call is TRBV10-3, the J call TRBJ2-3; 9 bases agree with TRBD2. The V gene end was trimmed by 4 bases and the J gene end by 2 bases; junction bases not matched to a gene: 1. The CDR3 is 14 residues long. CDR1 is ENHRY and CDR2 is SYGVKD in the germline V gene.

This rearrangement joins TRBV3-1 (or the pseudogene TRBV3-2) to TRBJ2-3; a possible D gene is TRBD2 (7 bases). Trimming removed 4 bases at V and 4 bases at J, with 15 bases between. CDR1 and CDR2 from the germline V gene are LGHDT and YNNKEL (reference sequence). This CDR3 is built from 15 residues. CDR3 nucleotides: TGTGCCAGCAGCCCCGGACAGACTAGCCCAGATACGCAGTATTTT. It encodes CASSPGQTSPDTQYF.

The rearrangement joins TRBV2 to TRBJ1-2; TRBD1 matches at 10 bases. The CDR3 consists of 18 residues. Germline V gene data show CDR1 as SNHLY and CDR2 as FYNNEI. V lost 1 base, J lost 2 bases, and 10 bases stayed unmatched. The CDR3 sequence: CASSEDSDRGKENYGYTF. The CDR3 coding sequence is TGTGCCAGCAGTGAAGACTCGGACAGGGGGAAGGAGAACTATGGCTACACCTTC.

This chain connects TRBV7-2 to TRBJ1-3, with TRBD1 as a possible D gene (5 bases). The V end lost 0 bases, the J end lost 7 bases, and 13 bases lay between the germline ends. CDR3 size: 15 residues. Germline V lookup: CDR1 SGHTA, CDR2 FQGNSA. This chain's CDR3 is CASSLATGGGNTIYF. CDR3 sequence (DNA): TGTGCCAGCAGCTTAGCGACGGGGGGAGGGAACACCATATATTTT.

The rearrangement links TRBV5-1 to TRBJ2-7, with a weak D call TRBD2 (5 bases). The CDR3 contains 14 residues. Per the germline V gene, CDR1 is SGHRS and CDR2 is YFSETQ. Trimming took 5 bases from V and 4 from J, leaving 16 bases between them. The CDR3 sequence: CASRFLEGLYEQYF. The CDR3 region has the DNA TGCGCCAGCAGGTTTTTAGAGGGCCTTTACGAGCAGTACTTC.

The V call is TRBV20-1, the J call TRBJ1-1; no reliable D call. Germline V gene lookup returns CDR1 DFQATT and CDR2 SNEGSKA (reference sequence). V was clipped by 3 bases and J by 7 bases, with 9 bases between them. The CDR3 runs 11 residues. The CDR3 region is CSASPSGEAFF. In DNA, the CDR3 is TGCAGTGCTAGCCCATCGGGTGAAGCTTTCTTT.

This clone showed up just a few times. The chain uses TRBV7-9 and TRBJ2-7; D not resolved. The CDR3 spans 13 residues. V was shortened by 3 bases and J by 0 bases, with 6 bases between the two germline ends. Germline CDR1 SEHNR, CDR2 FQNEAQ (reference sequence). CDR3 coding DNA: TGTGCCAGCAGCTTGGGCCACTCCTACGAGCAGTACTTC. Its protein is CASSLGHSYEQYF.

The chain uses TRBV7-9 and TRBJ1-1; D gene unclear. This CDR3 is 14 amino acids long. Germline CDR1 reads SEHNR; CDR2 reads FQNEAQ (reference sequence). Deletions cut 4 bases from V and 0 bases from J, with 9 bases between. The CDR3 loop reads CASSSGYMNTEAFF. The DNA of the CDR3 is TGTGCCAGCAGCTCAGGATACATGAACACTGAAGCTTTCTTT.

The chain couples TRBV29-1 to TRBJ2-1, with unresolved D. CDR3 length: 14 amino acids. The V gene's germline CDR1 is SQVTM and CDR2 ANQGSEA. V shed 3 bases and J shed 0 bases, with 9 bases lying between them. CDR3 region: CSVDSQSSYNEQFF. In nucleotides, the CDR3 is TGCAGCGTTGATAGCCAGAGCTCCTACAATGAGCAGTTCTTC.

The rearrangement uses TRBV9 and TRBJ2-3, with a tentative D call TRBD1 (6 bases). Germline V gives CDR1 SGDLS, CDR2 YYNGEE. Trimming removed 3 bases from V and 2 bases from J, with 10 bases in between. The CDR3 loop spans 14 amino acids. CDR3 DNA sequence: TGTGCCAGCAGCGATCCAGGGGACACAGATACGCAGTATTTT. Protein: CASSDPGDTDTQYF.